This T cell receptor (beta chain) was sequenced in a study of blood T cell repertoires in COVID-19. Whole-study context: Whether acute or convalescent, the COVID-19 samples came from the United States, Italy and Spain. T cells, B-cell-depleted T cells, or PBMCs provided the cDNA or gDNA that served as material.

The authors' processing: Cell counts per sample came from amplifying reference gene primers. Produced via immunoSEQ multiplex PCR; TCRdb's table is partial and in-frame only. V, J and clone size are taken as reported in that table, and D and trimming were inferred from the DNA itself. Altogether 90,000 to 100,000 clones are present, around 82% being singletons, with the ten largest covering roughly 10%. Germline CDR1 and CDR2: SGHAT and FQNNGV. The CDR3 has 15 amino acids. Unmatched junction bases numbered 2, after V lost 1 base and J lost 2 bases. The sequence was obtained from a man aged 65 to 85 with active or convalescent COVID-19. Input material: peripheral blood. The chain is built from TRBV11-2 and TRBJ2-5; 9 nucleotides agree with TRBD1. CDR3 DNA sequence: TGTGCCAGCAGCTTAGGGGACAGGGATCAAGAGACCCAGTACTTC. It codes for CASSLGDRDQETQYF.